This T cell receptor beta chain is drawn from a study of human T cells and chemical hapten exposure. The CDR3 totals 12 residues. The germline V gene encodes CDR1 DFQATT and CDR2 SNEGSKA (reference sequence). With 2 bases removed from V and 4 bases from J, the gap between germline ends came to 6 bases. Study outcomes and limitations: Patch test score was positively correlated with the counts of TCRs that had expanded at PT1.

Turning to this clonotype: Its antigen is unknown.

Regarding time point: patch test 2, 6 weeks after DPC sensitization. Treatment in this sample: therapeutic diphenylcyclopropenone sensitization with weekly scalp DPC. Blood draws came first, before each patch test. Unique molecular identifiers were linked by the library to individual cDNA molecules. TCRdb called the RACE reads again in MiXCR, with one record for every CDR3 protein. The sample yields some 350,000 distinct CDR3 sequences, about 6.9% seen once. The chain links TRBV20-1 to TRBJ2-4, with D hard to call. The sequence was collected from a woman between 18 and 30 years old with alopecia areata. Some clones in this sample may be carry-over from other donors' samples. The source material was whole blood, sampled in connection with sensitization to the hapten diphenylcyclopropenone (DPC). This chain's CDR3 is CSARPQKNIQYF. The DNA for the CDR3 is TGCAGTGCTAGACCGCAGAAAAACATTCAGTACTTC.